Each of the 8 T cell receptor beta chains below was sequenced from the same sample in a study of T cells in Graves' hyperthyroidism and ophthalmopathy. TCR beta CDR3 sequences were amplified from RNA transcripts. Using the HTBI primer set, a first-round RT-PCR was run on the TCR CDR3. TCRdb reprocessed the multiplex PCR reads via MiXCR and lists one record per CDR3 protein. This sample has 660,000 or so distinct CDR3 sequences; around 20% occur once, and the top ten carry about 35%. Material for sequencing was blood. The receptor set was obtained from a man aged 30-40 years with Graves' ophthalmopathy.

This clonotype was recorded a few times. V and J are TRBV20-1 and TRBJ2-7; 7 positions agree with TRBD2. Germline-derived CDR1 and CDR2 are DFQATT and SNEGSKA (reference sequence). The V and J ends lost 2 bases and 3 bases, in that order; junction bases with no gene match: 4. The CDR3 loop spans 13 amino acids. CDR3 DNA sequence: TGCAGTGCTAGAAAGCGGGATTTCTACGAGCAGTACTTC. Its protein product is CSARKRDFYEQYF.

This clonotype has a handful of counts. This sequence joins TRBV7-6 and TRBJ2-5, with TRBD2 matching over 12 bases. V lost 5 bases and J lost 2; bases outside the gene matches: 9. Per germline, CDR1 SGHVS and CDR2 FNYEAQ. The CDR3 sequence is 17 residues long. The CDR3 protein is CASSLRLAGDLQETQYF. CDR3 in DNA: TGTGCCAGCAGCCTGAGACTAGCGGGAGATCTACAAGAGACCCAGTACTTC.

The table lists this clonotype with many counts. The V and J genes are TRBV24-1 and TRBJ1-2, with a tentative D call TRBD1 (6 bases). CDR1 KGHDR and CDR2 SFDVKD come from the germline V gene. This CDR3 has 16 amino acids. The ends were cut back, 3 bases at V and 3 bases at J, with 16 bases in the middle. In nucleotides, the CDR3 is TGTGCCACCAGTGATCATGTCTACGGGGGCTACTATGGCTACACCTTC. This encodes CATSDHVYGGYYGYTF.

In its sample, this clonotype was seen many times. Here the CDR3 DNA reads TGTGCCAGCAGTCGCCGGGGACAGAGGTACGAGCAGTACTTC. Its translation is CASSRRGQRYEQYF. V and J are TRBV12-3 or TRBV12-4 and TRBJ2-7, with 7 bases lining up with TRBD1. With 5 bases clipped from V and 4 bases from J, the junction kept 8 bases outside the gene matches. The CDR3 runs 14 residues.

This clonotype has a handful of counts. The J gene is TRBJ1-3, the V gene TRBV7-2; TRBD1 agrees at 10 bases. The CDR3 spans 16 residues. J gave up 2 bases and V 5 bases, and 6 bases lay outside the gene matches. The germline V gene encodes CDR1 SGHTA and CDR2 FQGNSA. CDR3 DNA: TGTGCCAGCAGCCAACTGACAGGGGGCCCTGGAAACACCATATATTTT. It is translated as CASSQLTGGPGNTIYF.

The rearrangement joins TRBV10-3 to TRBJ1-1; D is unclear. CDR3 size: 15 residues. The V gene lost 4 bases and the J gene lost 2 bases, with 14 bases spanning the gap. The germline CDR1 and CDR2 sequences are ENHRY and SYGVKD. CDR3 in amino acids: CAISGLGSGNTEAFF. DNA of the CDR3: TGTGCCATCAGTGGGTTGGGGAGTGGTAACACTGAAGCTTTCTTT.

Ten or more counts support this clonotype. J is TRBJ2-1 and V is TRBV7-2, with 11 bases that match TRBD2. Germline CDR1 reads SGHTA; CDR2 reads FQGNSA. CDR3 length equals 15 residues. V lost 1 base, J lost 9 bases, and 5 bases stayed unmatched. CDR3 in amino acids: CASSLGGSGRGEQFF. The CDR3 DNA reads TGTGCCAGCAGCTTAGGAGGTAGCGGGAGGGGTGAGCAGTTCTTC.

This clonotype was observed at least ten times. The chain carries TRBV3-1 and TRBJ2-7; TRBD1 matches at 8 bases. From germline, CDR1 is LGHDT and CDR2 YNNKEL (reference sequence). J gave up 5 bases and V 0 bases, and 6 bases lay outside the gene matches. The CDR3 loop spans 15 amino acids. The CDR3 region has the DNA TGTGCCAGCAGCCAAGAACGTGACAGGGGTCACGAGCAGTACTTC. This encodes CASSQERDRGHEQYF.